Each of the 27 T cell receptor beta chains below was sequenced from the same sample in a study of metastatic and nonmetastatic thyroid tumors (dated by TCRdb to 2018 to 2020). Library creation used PCR. Sequencing instrument: Illumina HiSeq 4000. Using fastp trimming at Q25 and MiXCR clonotype assembly, TCRdb reanalyzed the public sequencing data and kept in-frame beta chains. For this sample the table gives 90,000 or so clones, of which 8% to 9.5% were detected only once. The leading ten clones occupy around 8.8% of the sample. No patient had received any treatment before thyroid surgery. What was sequenced was blood. All receptors come from a female donor with papillary thyroid cancer or a benign thyroid nodule (not recorded which). Some clones in this sample may be carry-over from other donors' samples.

There are many counts of this clone. The chain recombines TRBV9 with TRBJ2-1; no definite D call. Deletions cut 0 bases from V and 2 bases from J, with 12 bases between. CDR1 is SGDLS, CDR2 YYNGEE, per germline. This CDR3 contains 16 residues. The CDR3 DNA reads TGTGCCAGCAGCGTAGGGGTCGGGCGAACCTACAATGAGCAGTTCTTC. It codes for CASSVGVGRTYNEQFF.

A remark on this clone: Possible read error: a much larger clone is one base away. Within the sample, other DNA sequences also encode this same CDR3. This sequence joins TRBV20-1 and TRBJ2-3; the D gene is possibly TRBD2 (6 bases). Per the germline V gene, CDR1 is DFQATT and CDR2 is SNEGSKA (reference sequence). Trimming pared 4 bases from V and 1 base from J, leaving 15 bases between. The CDR3 spans 15 residues. CDR3: CSAIGGGTGTDTQYF. DNA for the CDR3: TGCAGTGCTATCGGGGGTGGGACTGGCACAGATACGCAGTATTTT.

The table lists this clone with a few counts. This may come from a read error, since a much larger clone is one base off. The chain couples TRBV4-3 to TRBJ2-1; D remains ambiguous. This CDR3 spans 15 amino acids. Trimming removed 6 bases at V and 0 bases at J, with 12 bases between. Germline values: CDR1 LGHNA, CDR2 YSLEER. The CDR3 protein is CASRLAASSYNEQFF. The CDR3 DNA follows: TGCGCCAGCAGGCTGGCAGCGAGCTCCTACAATGAGCAGTTCTTC.

This clone turned up a few times. One base away lies a much larger clone, so this may be a sequencing read error. The rearrangement joins TRBV9 to TRBJ2-2, with 8 bases matching TRBD1. This CDR3 is 14 amino acids long. Looked up from germline, CDR1 is SGDLS and CDR2 is YYNGEE. V lost 4 bases to trimming and J lost 4 bases; unmatched junction nucleotides: 3. The CDR3 DNA is TGTGCCAGCAGCCTGACAGGGGTCACCGGGGAGCTGTTTTTT. It is translated as CASSLTGVTGELFF.

A few counts support this clone. This sequence joins TRBV7-2 and TRBJ2-3, with no clear D. The germline CDR1 and CDR2 sequences are SGHTA and FQGNSA. V was cut by 3 bases and J by 2 bases, with 9 bases left in between. This CDR3 contains 14 residues. In DNA form, the CDR3 reads TGTGCCAGCAGCTTTCAGGATTACACAGATACGCAGTATTTT. This translates into CASSFQDYTDTQYF.

This clone was picked up many times. The V call is TRBV10-1, the J call TRBJ1-1; a weak D match, TRBD1 (6 bases). The V gene's germline CDR1 is WNHNN and CDR2 SYGVQD (reference sequence). This CDR3 spans 15 amino acids. Trimming took off 0 bases at V and 1 base at J, with 9 bases between the two ends. CDR3 residues: CASSESSGQNTEAFF. In DNA, the CDR3 is TGCGCCAGCAGTGAGTCCTCGGGACAGAACACTGAAGCTTTCTTT.

This clone was picked up a small number of times. Distinct nucleotide sequences in the sample also encode this CDR3. The J gene is TRBJ2-5, the V gene TRBV5-6; a weak D match, TRBD1 (5 bases). Germline CDR1 SGHDT, CDR2 YYEEEE. The V end was cut by 0 bases, the J end by 2 bases, with 8 bases between. The CDR3 has 14 amino acids. The CDR3 region has the DNA TGTGCCAGCAGCTTGGCAGGGCTTCAAGAGACCCAGTACTTC. This codes for CASSLAGLQETQYF.

Turning to this clone: A read error may be the cause here, since a much bigger clone is one base away. V usage is TRBV5-4 and J usage is TRBJ1-5; D possibly corresponds to TRBD1 (5 bases). There are 14 residues in the CDR3. Trimming removed 7 bases from V and 0 bases from J, with 11 bases in between. The germline V gene has CDR1 SGHNT and CDR2 YYREEE (reference sequence). The DNA of the CDR3 is TGTGCCAGCGGGGCGAGGGATAGCAATCAGCCCCAGCATTTT. It encodes CASGARDSNQPQHF.

This clone was counted ten times or more. The V and J genes are TRBV25-1 and TRBJ2-1; 8 bases line up with TRBD1. The ends lost 6 bases at V and 7 bases at J; junction bases unmatched: 8. From germline, CDR1 is MGHDK and CDR2 SYGVNS. There are 14 residues in the CDR3. The CDR3 DNA is TGTGCCAGCAGCCCAGGACAGGGAAGAAATGAGCAGTTCTTC. Protein product: CASSPGQGRNEQFF.

The V gene is TRBV20-1, the J gene TRBJ2-5, with 8 positions matching TRBD2. Germline assignment: CDR1 DFQATT and CDR2 SNEGSKA (reference sequence). The CDR3 covers 14 residues. Unmatched junction bases numbered 5, after V lost 0 bases and J lost 5 bases. As DNA, the CDR3 is TGCAGTGCTAGAGATACTAGCGGTCTGGAGACCCAGTACTTC. This sequence encodes CSARDTSGLETQYF.

In this sample, this clone turned up many times. V usage is TRBV15 and J usage is TRBJ2-5, with 8 bases that match TRBD1. This CDR3 contains 13 residues. Looked up from germline, CDR1 is LNHNV and CDR2 is YYDKDF (reference sequence). V lost 5 bases to trimming and J lost 5 bases; unmatched junction nucleotides: 4. CDR3 region: CATSGQGRETQYF. In nucleotides, the CDR3 is TGTGCCACCAGCGGACAGGGCCGGGAGACCCAGTACTTC.

This clone has a count of ten or more. Within the sample, other DNA sequences also encode this same CDR3. The rearrangement joins TRBV7-2 to TRBJ2-3, with D tentatively TRBD1 (5 bases). The CDR3 runs 14 residues. CDR1 and CDR2 from the germline V gene are SGHTA and FQGNSA. The V gene lost 2 bases and the J gene lost 4 bases, with 10 bases spanning the gap. The CDR3 region is CASSLIRGSDTQYF. The CDR3 DNA reads TGTGCCAGCAGCTTAATAAGGGGCTCAGATACGCAGTATTTT.

This clone was observed a few times. The chain employs TRBV9 and TRBJ2-5; either TRBD1 or TRBD2 may supply D (5 bases each). The germline V and J ends were trimmed by 4 bases and 1 base, with 8 bases remaining between them. CDR3 length: 13 amino acids. Germline values: CDR1 SGDLS, CDR2 YYNGEE. CDR3 bases: TGTGCCAGCAGCACGGGGCTCCAAGAGACCCAGTACTTC. Encoded protein: CASSTGLQETQYF. Full variable domain (outside the CDR3, taken from reference TRBV9 and TRBJ2-5): DSGVTQTPKHLITATGQRVTLRCSPRSGDLSVYWYQQSLDQGLQFLIQYYNGEERAKGNILERFSAQQFPDLHSELNLSSLELGDSALYFCASSTGLQETQYFGPGTRLLVL.

For this clone: Other nucleotide sequences in the sample specify the same CDR3. The chain is built from TRBV10-2 and TRBJ2-1; 12 bases are a match to TRBD2. This CDR3 contains 16 residues. J was trimmed by 8 bases and V by 7 bases; bases with no gene match: 12. Germline V gene lookup returns CDR1 WSHSY and CDR2 SAAADI. Here the CDR3 DNA reads TGCGCCAGCACGTCACCCTCTAGCGGGGGGGCCGATGAGCAGTTCTTC. Residues: CASTSPSSGGADEQFF.

This clone was counted at least ten times. V is TRBV20-1 and J is TRBJ1-2; D may be TRBD1 (6 bases). There are 13 residues in the CDR3. Germline V lookup: CDR1 DFQATT, CDR2 SNEGSKA (reference sequence). Trimming shortened V by 6 bases and J by 5 bases, and 16 bases separated the two germline ends. The CDR3, as DNA: TGCAGTGCCACGGTACAGGGAGAATATGGCTACACCTTC. It encodes CSATVQGEYGYTF.

This clone was seen at least ten times. The rearrangement joins TRBV18 to TRBJ2-1; D not certain. Germline values: CDR1 KGHSH, CDR2 LQKENI. This CDR3 has 17 residues. Trimming removed 3 bases from V and 0 bases from J, with 15 bases in between. Here the CDR3 reads CASSPTLRTRSYNEQFF. The CDR3 DNA reads as TGTGCCAGCTCACCGACCCTCCGAACCCGCTCCTACAATGAGCAGTTCTTC.

This clone appeared a few times. A much larger clone lies a single base off, so this may be a read error. The chain combines TRBV19 with TRBJ2-7, with D unresolved. CDR3 length: 13 amino acids. Germline V gene sequence: CDR1 LNHDA, CDR2 SQIVND (reference sequence). V lost 5 bases and J lost 3, with 11 bases in between. The CDR3 here is CASSEDGYYEQYF. CDR3 in DNA: TGTGCCAGTAGTGAGGACGGATACTACGAGCAGTACTTC.

This clone was observed at least ten times. The chain recombines TRBV6-1 with TRBJ2-4, with 7 bases aligning to TRBD2. This CDR3 has 14 residues. V lost 6 bases to trimming and J lost 10 bases; unmatched junction nucleotides: 12. Per the germline V gene, CDR1 is MNHNS and CDR2 is SASEGT. DNA for the CDR3: TGTGCCAGCAGCCCCTCGGGGGGAAGGGATATTCAGTACTTC. This encodes CASSPSGGRDIQYF.

This clone occurred a few times. This sequence joins TRBV19 and TRBJ1-2; 9 bases are shared with TRBD1. Germline CDR1 reads LNHDA; CDR2 reads SQIVND (reference sequence). Trimming at V came to 7 bases and at J to 4 bases, leaving 19 bases not matched to a gene. The CDR3 consists of 18 residues. The CDR3 here is CASTLTRDRVKHRYGYTF. CDR3 sequence (DNA): TGTGCCAGTACCCTAACCCGGGACAGGGTCAAACATCGCTATGGCTACACCTTC.

This clone was seen ten or more times. The chain links TRBV7-8 to TRBJ2-7, with 9 nucleotides matching TRBD1. This CDR3 is built from 15 residues. With V trimmed by 3 bases and J by 7 bases, 10 bases remained unmatched. Germline CDR1 is SGHVS and CDR2 is FQNEAQ. The CDR3 region is CASSFEDRGGREQYF. CDR3 coding DNA: TGTGCCAGCAGCTTTGAAGACAGGGGGGGTAGGGAGCAGTACTTC.

This clone was detected ten times or more. The gene calls are TRBV11-2 and TRBJ1-1; 8 bases agree with TRBD1. The V gene's germline CDR1 is SGHAT and CDR2 FQNNGV. The CDR3 is 16 residues long. The V segment lost 5 bases and the J segment 1 base; nucleotides outside the gene matches: 9. Here the CDR3 reads CASSRGQGMKNTEAFF. CDR3 DNA sequence: TGTGCCAGCAGCAGAGGACAGGGTATGAAGAACACTGAAGCTTTCTTT. Together with reference TRBV11-2 and TRBJ1-1, the CDR3 gives the full variable domain: EAGVAQSPRYKIIEKRQSVAFWCNPISGHATLYWYQQILGQGPKLLIQFQNNGVVDDSQLPKDRFSAERLKGVDSTLKIQPAKLEDSAVYLCASSRGQGMKNTEAFFGQGTRLTVV.

The J gene is TRBJ2-1, the V gene TRBV20-1, with 9 bases that match TRBD1. This CDR3 contains 14 residues. Per germline, CDR1 DFQATT and CDR2 SNEGSKA (reference sequence). Trimming at V came to 5 bases and at J to 3 bases, leaving 5 bases not matched to a gene. Here the CDR3 reads CSAVRDRDYNEQFF. The CDR3 DNA reads as TGCAGTGCTGTCCGGGACAGGGACTACAATGAGCAGTTCTTC.

This clone was counted ten times or more. J is TRBJ2-5 and V is TRBV15; 7 nucleotides match TRBD1. This CDR3 is built from 15 residues. V shed 0 bases and J 5 bases; nucleotides not matched to a gene: 6. From germline, CDR1 is LNHNV and CDR2 YYDKDF (reference sequence). The CDR3 nucleotides read TGTGCCACCAGCAGAGATCTTGGCAGGGGGGAGACCCAGTACTTC. Translated: CATSRDLGRGETQYF.

This clone was seen repeatedly, ten times or more. This chain joins TRBV24-1 and TRBJ2-7; 7 bases line up with TRBD1. The germline V gene has CDR1 KGHDR and CDR2 SFDVKD. The ends lost 4 bases at V and 4 bases at J; junction bases unmatched: 12. The CDR3 is 16 amino acids. The CDR3 spells CATSDPPTGVGYEQYF. CDR3 sequence (DNA): TGTGCCACCAGTGACCCACCCACAGGGGTCGGGTACGAGCAGTACTTC.

This clone was detected ten times or more. The chain employs TRBV6-1 and TRBJ1-1; perhaps TRBD1 as D (5 bases). Trimming removed 0 bases from V and 4 bases from J, with 9 bases in between. The CDR3 length is 14 residues. CDR1 and CDR2 (germline): MNHNS, SASEGT. CDR3 sequence (DNA): TGTGCCAGCAGTGAAGCGCGAGGGGCCACTGAAGCTTTCTTT. It translates to CASSEARGATEAFF.

In this sample, this clone turned up a few times. This clone may be a read error of a much larger clone one base away. The same CDR3 also results from other DNA sequences found in this sample. The gene calls are TRBV12-3 or TRBV12-4 and TRBJ2-1, with 8 bases matching TRBD2. V lost 3 bases, J lost 6 bases, and 4 bases stayed unmatched. This CDR3 has 14 residues. The CDR3 loop reads CASSFSGGRNEQFF. The CDR3 nucleotides are TGTGCCAGCAGTTTCAGCGGGGGCCGCAATGAGCAGTTCTTC.

This chain links TRBV30 with TRBJ1-5; the match to TRBD1 covers 10 bases. The V gene end was trimmed by 4 bases and the J gene end by 6 bases; junction bases not matched to a gene: 6. The CDR3 is 14 residues long. The germline V gene has CDR1 GTSNPN and CDR2 SVGIG (reference sequence). Here the CDR3 DNA reads TGTGCCTGGACGGTGGGACAGGGGATTCAGCCCCAGCATTTT. This sequence encodes CAWTVGQGIQPQHF.